This record concerns one TCR beta chain sequence. Its cognate antigen has yet to be identified. Base quality data are lacking; no much larger clone is found one base away. This sample was taken from a study of T cell changes during pregnancy in multiple sclerosis (dated by TCRdb to between 2017 and 2020). In terms of the full investigation: The study looked at changes in the T cell repertoire across pregnancy in women with multiple sclerosis.

V lost 5 bases and J lost 8 bases; the stretch between them is 19 bases long. Its CDR3 holds 14 amino acids, cysteine through phenylalanine. The DNA shown is the 42-base CDR3, in frame from base 1. The germline V gene supplies CDR1 MDHEN and CDR2 SYDVKM. The library came from the immunoSEQ multiplex PCR assay. Sourced from immuneACCESS, this table was stored by TCRdb with only in-frame sequences that have V and J called. A share of the clones is absent; for the studies checked, an unresolved V gene accounts for under half, and the remainder has no known explanation. The sample yields just under 65,000 clones; 96% were counted once. The ten top clones hold 2.5% of the sample.

This TCR came from a female donor with multiple sclerosis, enrolled in a pregnancy study. This chain is built from TRBV28 and TRBJ2-7, with TRBD2 tentatively as D gene (5 bases match). Sequenced material: CD8+ T cells from peripheral blood mononuclear cells, taken after pregnancy. The sequence in DNA is TGTGCCAGCAGTCCGACTACCGCTGAGGTTCAGCAGTACTTC. It translates as CASSPTTAEVQQYF.